The source of this T cell receptor beta chain is a study of CD8+CD57+ T cells in acquired aplastic anemia. Whole-study findings and limits: Patients versus controls showed no significant CD8+ Simpson's diversity difference. There were roughly 28 CD8+ CDR3 sequences that occurred in both patients and controls.

An expansion of CD8+CD57+ cells by flow cytometry had been shown in patients chosen for sequencing. On this clonotype itself: Antigen: not known.

It was genomic DNA that served as the template for profiling TCR beta VDJ and CDR3. TCRdb used MiXCR to reprocess the reads, holding one entry per CDR3 protein. The sample includes about 200,000 distinct CDR3 sequences, roughly two thirds seen only once; the top ten take roughly 50%. Per the germline V gene, CDR1 is LNHNV and CDR2 is YYDKDF (reference sequence). This CDR3 spans 14 amino acids. Trimming pared 5 bases from V and 4 bases from J, leaving 11 bases between. This sequence joins TRBV15 and TRBJ2-2; possibly TRBD1 for D (7 bases). Sequencing was carried out using sorted CD4+, CD8+, or CD8+CD57+ T cells (not recorded which) from PBMCs. This TCR came from a human donor with aplastic anemia. The DNA for the CDR3 is TGTGCCACCAGCGGCGGGACAGTCACCGGGGAGCTGTTTTTT. It codes for CATSGGTVTGELFF.